Following are 29 T cell receptor beta chains from one sample sequenced in a study of CD8+CD57+ T cells in acquired aplastic anemia. It was patients with CD8+CD57+ cell expansion by flow cytometry who were chosen for sequencing. Profiling that covered TCR beta VDJ and CDR3 relied on genomic DNA as its template. Each CDR3 protein gets one entry after TCRdb re-called the reads with MiXCR. The table includes some 200,000 distinct CDR3 sequences, around half detected once. Sequenced sample: sorted CD4+, CD8+, or CD8+CD57+ T cells (not recorded which) from PBMCs. These receptors all come from a human donor with aplastic anemia.

Ten or more counts support this clonotype. V is TRBV2 and J is TRBJ1-6, with no clear D. The CDR3 is made up of 16 amino acids. Trimming pared 7 bases from V and 0 bases from J, leaving 13 bases between. From germline, CDR1 is SNHLY and CDR2 FYNNEI. The chain's CDR3 is CASKGGRSSYNSPLHF. The CDR3 DNA reads as TGTGCCAGCAAGGGAGGCCGGAGCTCCTATAATTCACCCCTCCACTTT. Supplemented by reference TRBV2 and TRBJ1-6, the full variable domain reads EPEVTQTPSHQVTQMGQEVILRCVPISNHLYFYWYRQILGQKVEFLVSFYNNEISEKSEIFDDQFSVERPDGSNFTLKIRSTKLEDSAMYFCASKGGRSSYNSPLHFGNGTRLTVT.

The chain carries TRBV5-1 and TRBJ2-1; D gene uncertain. CDR1 and CDR2 (germline): SGHRS, YFSETQ. V lost 3 bases and J 2 bases, leaving 6 bases between the germline ends. The CDR3 has 13 residues. The CDR3 DNA reads as TGCGCCAGCAGCTCCGACGCCTACAATGAGCAGTTCTTC. Translation: CASSSDAYNEQFF. Filled out from reference TRBV5-1 and TRBJ2-1, the complete variable domain reads KAGVTQTPRYLIKTRGQQVTLSCSPISGHRSVSWYQQTPGQGLQFLFEYFSETQRNKGNFPGRFSGRQFSNSRSEMNVSTLELGDSALYLCASSSDAYNEQFFGPGTRLTVL.

This clonotype has ten or more counts. The chain recombines TRBV4-2 with TRBJ2-7; 8 nucleotides align to TRBD2. J lost 7 bases, V lost 1 base, and 3 bases had no gene match. There are 13 residues in the CDR3. Germline assignment: CDR1 LGHNA and CDR2 YNFKEQ. The DNA for the CDR3 is TGTGCCAGCAGCCAAGGAGCGGGAGTTGAGCAGTACTTC. Translated, it gives CASSQGAGVEQYF.

The CDR3 spells CASSQDGAKDSPLHF. CDR3 DNA sequence: TGCGCCAGCAGCCAAGATGGGGCCAAGGATTCACCCCTCCACTTT. The chain links TRBV4-1 to TRBJ1-6; D perhaps matches TRBD1 (5 bases). This CDR3 is 15 amino acids long. CDR1 is MGHRA and CDR2 is YSYEKL in the germline V gene. With 0 bases removed from V and 8 bases from J, the gap between germline ends came to 11 bases.

The chain employs TRBV4-2 and TRBJ1-1, with D unclear. The CDR3 is 17 amino acids. Looked up from germline, CDR1 is LGHNA and CDR2 is YNFKEQ. V shed 0 bases and J shed 3 bases, with 17 bases lying between them. The CDR3 DNA reads TGTGCCAGCAGCCAAGATCTGACGGGTAGAGTTTACACTGAAGCTTTCTTT. Its protein product is CASSQDLTGRVYTEAFF.

This clonotype was seen only a few times. V is TRBV7-9 and J is TRBJ2-1, with no clear D. V lost 5 bases, J lost 6 bases, and 8 bases lay in between. CDR3 length: 12 amino acids. CDR1 is SEHNR, CDR2 FQNEAQ, per germline (reference sequence). CDR3 sequence (DNA): TGTGCCAGCAGCCAGGCGACCAATGAGCAGTTCTTC. Protein sequence: CASSQATNEQFF.

This chain uses TRBV19 with TRBJ2-3, with 8 nucleotides matching TRBD2. After removal of 4 bases from V and 0 bases from J, the junction contained 3 bases not matched to a gene. This CDR3 comprises 15 residues. The germline V gene has CDR1 LNHDA and CDR2 SQIVND (reference sequence). The CDR3, as DNA: TGTGCCAGTAGTAGCCAGCGGGGGAGCACAGATACGCAGTATTTT. Translation gives CASSSQRGSTDTQYF.

The genes are TRBV15 and TRBJ1-1; 9 nucleotides match TRBD1. With 4 bases clipped from V and 4 bases from J, the junction kept 13 bases outside the gene matches. Germline V gene data show CDR1 as LNHNV and CDR2 as YYDKDF (reference sequence). The CDR3 consists of 17 residues. Here the CDR3 reads CATSKVPGQGWGTEAFF. The CDR3 DNA follows: TGTGCCACCAGCAAAGTCCCGGGACAGGGTTGGGGCACTGAAGCTTTCTTT.

This clonotype has at least ten counts. This sequence joins TRBV7-3 and TRBJ2-7, with 13 bases matching TRBD2. With 1 base clipped from V and 2 bases from J, the junction kept 20 bases outside the gene matches. The CDR3 loop spans 22 amino acids. The germline V gene has CDR1 SGHTA and CDR2 FQGTGA. DNA for the CDR3: TGTGCCAGCAGCTTAAGTCCCCCCAGGACTAGCGGGAGAGGTAAGGGAGCCTACGAGCAGTACTTC. The encoded protein is CASSLSPPRTSGRGKGAYEQYF.

The chain links TRBV30 to TRBJ2-7; no reliable D call. From germline, CDR1 is GTSNPN and CDR2 SVGIG (reference sequence). With 4 bases removed from V and 2 bases from J, the gap between germline ends came to 15 bases. The CDR3 is made up of 14 amino acids. The CDR3 loop is CAWIPPAGPYEQYF. The CDR3 DNA reads as TGTGCCTGGATCCCCCCGGCCGGGCCCTACGAGCAGTACTTC.

This clonotype was seen a single time. This may stem from a read error, because a much larger clone lies one nucleotide away. The chain carries TRBV5-4 and TRBJ1-2; a weak D match, TRBD1 (5 bases). The V end was cut by 1 base, the J end by 6 bases, with 10 bases between. The CDR3 is 13 amino acids. Germline values: CDR1 SGHNT, CDR2 YYREEE (reference sequence). CDR3 loop: CASSLMGPHGYTF. The CDR3 DNA reads as TGTGCCAGCAGCTTGATGGGACCCCATGGCTACACCTTC.

As regards this clonotype: At one boundary the junction diverges from the germline segment, which might be a read error. This chain uses TRBV19 with TRBJ1-6; D is unresolved. Germline CDR1 and CDR2: LNHDA and SQIVND (reference sequence). This CDR3 spans 14 amino acids. As DNA, the CDR3 is TGTGCCTGTAGTATCAGCGGAGTCGTGTCACCCCTCCACTTT. Its translation is CACSISGVVSPLHF.

Comment on this clonotype: This may stem from a read error, because a much larger clone lies one nucleotide away. V usage is TRBV5-1 and J usage is TRBJ2-5; 8 bases are shared with TRBD1. Germline lookup yields CDR1 SGHRS and CDR2 YFSETQ. The CDR3 contains 15 residues. For the CDR3, the DNA is TGCCCCAGCAGGGGGCAGGGACAGGTCCAAGAGACCCAGTACTTC. Translation gives CPSRGQGQVQETQYF.

In its sample, this clonotype was seen a few times. V gene TRBV19 combines with J gene TRBJ1-6; tentatively, D is TRBD1 (5 bases). The CDR3 runs to 15 residues. The V end lost 4 bases, the J end lost 2 bases, and 9 bases lay between the germline ends. Germline lookup yields CDR1 LNHDA and CDR2 SQIVND (reference sequence). This CDR3 is CASSTQGTYNSPLHF. Here the CDR3 DNA reads TGTGCCAGTAGTACCCAGGGCACCTATAATTCACCCCTCCACTTT.

The CDR3 nucleotides are TGTGCCAGCAGTGCAGACCGCCAGGGGGTGCGGAATGAGCAGTTCTTC. Protein sequence: CASSADRQGVRNEQFF. The chain is built from TRBV15 and TRBJ2-1; TRBD1 matches 7 bases. V shed 10 bases and J 7 bases; nucleotides not matched to a gene: 19. This CDR3 spans 16 amino acids. Germline V gene data show CDR1 as LNHNV and CDR2 as YYDKDF (reference sequence). Full variable domain (rest looked up from reference TRBV15 and TRBJ2-1): DAMVIQNPRYQVTQFGKPVTLSCSQTLNHNVMYWYQQKSSQAPKLLFHYYDKDFNNEADTPDNFQSRRPNTSFCFLDIRSPGLGDTAMYLCASSADRQGVRNEQFFGPGTRLTVL.

V usage is TRBV20-1 and J usage is TRBJ2-3; 8 positions agree with TRBD2. Unmatched junction bases numbered 14, after V lost 6 bases and J lost 3 bases. CDR3 size: 16 residues. The germline V gene encodes CDR1 DFQATT and CDR2 SNEGSKA (reference sequence). In nucleotides, the CDR3 is TGCAGTGCCCCGCCCCCCTCTGCGGGGGGTACAGATACGCAGTATTTT. As protein: CSAPPPSAGGTDTQYF.

This clonotype was counted ten times or more. The rearrangement links TRBV11-2 to TRBJ2-1, with 16 nucleotides matching TRBD2. The CDR3 extends over 15 amino acids. The V and J ends lost 5 bases and 12 bases, in that order; junction bases with no gene match: 7. CDR1 SGHAT and CDR2 FQNNGV come from the germline V gene. CDR3: CASSPGTSGRAGQFF. The CDR3 DNA follows: TGTGCCAGCAGCCCCGGGACTAGCGGGAGGGCCGGGCAGTTCTTC.

The chain joins TRBV30 to TRBJ2-7; D not certain. Germline assignment: CDR1 GTSNPN and CDR2 SVGIG (reference sequence). This CDR3 comprises 11 residues. V lost 0 bases and J 7 bases, leaving 7 bases between the germline ends. Written as DNA, the CDR3 is TGTGCCTGGAGTGTTGGTGCAGAGCAGTACTTC. Translating gives CAWSVGAEQYF.

With regard to this clonotype: This clone may be a read error of a much larger clone one base away. The gene calls are TRBV20-1 and TRBJ1-3; D not resolved. The V gene's germline CDR1 is DFQATT and CDR2 SNEGSKA (reference sequence). Trimming took 6 bases from V and 8 from J, leaving 8 bases between them. The CDR3 sequence is 10 residues long. CDR3 DNA sequence: TGCAGTGCCCTCGGAGACACCATATATTTT. This gives the protein CSALGDTIYF.

The table lists this clonotype with many counts. The chain carries TRBV6-1 and TRBJ2-7; 11 bases are shared with TRBD1. Germline V lookup: CDR1 MNHNS, CDR2 SASEGT. The length of the CDR3 is 14 residues. J lost 3 bases, V lost 5 bases, and 3 bases had no gene match. This CDR3 reads CASSRTGGNYEQYF. The CDR3 nucleotides read TGTGCCAGCAGTAGGACAGGGGGCAACTACGAGCAGTACTTC.

The CDR3 sequence: CATSGGGPQPQHF. For the CDR3, the DNA is TGTGCCACCAGTGGAGGGGGCCCTCAGCCCCAGCATTTT. The gene calls are TRBV24-1 and TRBJ1-5; 7 bases are a match to TRBD1. This CDR3 is built from 13 residues. The V and J ends lost 5 bases and 6 bases, in that order; junction bases with no gene match: 3. From germline, CDR1 is KGHDR and CDR2 SFDVKD.

This clonotype was seen ten or more times. This chain links TRBV7-3 with TRBJ2-1, with no clear D. The CDR3 loop spans 13 amino acids. CDR1 is SGHTA and CDR2 is FQGTGA in the germline V gene. The V end was cut by 2 bases, the J end by 4 bases, with 6 bases between. CDR3 DNA: TGTGCCAGCAGCTTAGGGCCGTACAATGAGCAGTTCTTC. Amino acids: CASSLGPYNEQFF.

The gene calls are TRBV14 and TRBJ1-3; 8 bases match TRBD1. The V and J ends lost 4 bases and 2 bases, in that order; junction bases with no gene match: 4. This CDR3 is built from 15 residues. The V gene's germline CDR1 is SGHDN and CDR2 FVKESK. The CDR3 nucleotides read TGTGCCAGCAGCCCCTCGACAGGGGCTGGAAACACCATATATTTT. Residues: CASSPSTGAGNTIYF.

This clonotype was found a few times. V gene TRBV27 combines with J gene TRBJ1-5; 8 bases fit TRBD1. There are 16 residues in the CDR3. The ends lost 4 bases at V and 2 bases at J; junction bases unmatched: 7. CDR1 is MNHEY and CDR2 is SMNVEV in the germline V gene (reference sequence). The CDR3 region has the DNA TGTGCCAGCAGTTCCGACGGGACAGGACGCAATCAGCCCCAGCATTTT. Translation: CASSSDGTGRNQPQHF.

This clonotype turned up a few times. The CDR3 sequence: CAWSLTGNGEAFF. The CDR3 coding sequence is TGTGCCTGGAGCCTGACAGGGAACGGTGAAGCTTTCTTT. The chain joins TRBV30 to TRBJ1-1; 7 nucleotides line up with TRBD1. V lost 3 bases, J lost 7 bases, and 8 bases stayed unmatched. The germline gives CDR1 GTSNPN, CDR2 SVGIG (reference sequence). The CDR3 contains 13 residues.

This clonotype was detected once. The chain employs TRBV7-2 and TRBJ1-4; D possibly corresponds to TRBD1 (5 bases). With 2 bases removed from V and 2 bases from J, the gap between germline ends came to 9 bases. This CDR3 is 15 amino acids long. The V gene's germline CDR1 is SGHTA and CDR2 FQGNSA. CDR3 sequence (DNA): TGTGCCAGCAGCTTATCGGGGACGACTAATGAAAAACTGTTTTTT. Translating it yields CASSLSGTTNEKLFF.

This clonotype occurred once. The V call is TRBV2, the J call TRBJ1-2; 9 bases align to TRBD1. CDR3 size: 14 residues. V shed 6 bases and J 4 bases; nucleotides not matched to a gene: 6. The germline V gene has CDR1 SNHLY and CDR2 FYNNEI. The CDR3 DNA sequence: TGTGCCAGCAGCGTAGAGGACAGGGGCTATGGCTACACCTTC. Residues: CASSVEDRGYGYTF.

The J gene is TRBJ1-1, the V gene TRBV20-1; D gene unclear. CDR3 size: 11 residues. Germline CDR1 DFQATT, CDR2 SNEGSKA (reference sequence). V was trimmed by 8 bases and J by 3 bases, leaving 10 bases between them. CDR3 region: CSSRRDTEAFF. The DNA for the CDR3 is TGCAGTTCCAGGAGGGACACTGAAGCTTTCTTT.

This rearrangement joins TRBV15 to TRBJ2-7; either TRBD1 or TRBD2 may supply D (5 bases each). V shed 6 bases and J shed 2 bases, with 11 bases lying between them. Germline CDR1 is LNHNV and CDR2 is YYDKDF (reference sequence). The CDR3 spans 13 residues. The CDR3 is CATRRDRAYEQYF. DNA for the CDR3: TGTGCCACCAGACGGGACCGCGCCTACGAGCAGTACTTC.